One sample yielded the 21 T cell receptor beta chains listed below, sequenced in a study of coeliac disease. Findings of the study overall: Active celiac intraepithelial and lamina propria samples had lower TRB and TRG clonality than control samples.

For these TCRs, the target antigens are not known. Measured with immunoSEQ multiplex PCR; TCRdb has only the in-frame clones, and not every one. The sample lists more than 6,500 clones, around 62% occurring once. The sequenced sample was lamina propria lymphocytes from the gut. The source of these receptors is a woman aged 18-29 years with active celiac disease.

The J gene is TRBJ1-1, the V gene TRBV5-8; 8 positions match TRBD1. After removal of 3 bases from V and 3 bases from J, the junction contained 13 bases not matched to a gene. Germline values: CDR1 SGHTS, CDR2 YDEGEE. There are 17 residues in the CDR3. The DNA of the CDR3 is TGTGCCAGCAGCTGGGGGCGACAGGGGCGTATGGACACTGAAGCTTTCTTT. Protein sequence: CASSWGRQGRMDTEAFF.

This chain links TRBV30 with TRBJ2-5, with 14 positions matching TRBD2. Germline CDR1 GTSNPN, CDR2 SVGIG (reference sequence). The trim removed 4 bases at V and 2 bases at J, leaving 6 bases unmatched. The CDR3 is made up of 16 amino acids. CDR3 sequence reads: CAWNMGLAGEQETQYF. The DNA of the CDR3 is TGTGCCTGGAATATGGGACTAGCGGGAGAGCAAGAGACCCAGTACTTC.

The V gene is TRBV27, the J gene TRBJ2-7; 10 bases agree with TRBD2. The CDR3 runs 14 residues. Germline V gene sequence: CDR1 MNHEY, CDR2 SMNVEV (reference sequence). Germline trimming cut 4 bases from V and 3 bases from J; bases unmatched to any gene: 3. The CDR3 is CASSSSGSNYEQYF. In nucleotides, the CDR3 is TGTGCCAGCAGTTCTAGCGGGAGTAACTACGAGCAGTACTTC.

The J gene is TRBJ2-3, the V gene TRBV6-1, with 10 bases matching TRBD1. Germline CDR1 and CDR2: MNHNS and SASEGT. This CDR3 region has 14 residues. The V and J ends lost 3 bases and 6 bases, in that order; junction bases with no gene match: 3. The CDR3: CASSEGQGLDTQYF. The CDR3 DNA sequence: TGTGCCAGCAGTGAGGGACAGGGGTTGGATACGCAGTATTTT.

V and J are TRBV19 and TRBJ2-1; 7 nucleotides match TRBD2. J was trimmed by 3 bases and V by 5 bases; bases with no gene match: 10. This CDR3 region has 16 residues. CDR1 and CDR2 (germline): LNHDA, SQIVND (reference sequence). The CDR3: CASSVLIAGLYNEQFF. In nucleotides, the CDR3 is TGTGCCAGTAGTGTGTTGATAGCGGGCCTCTACAATGAGCAGTTCTTC.

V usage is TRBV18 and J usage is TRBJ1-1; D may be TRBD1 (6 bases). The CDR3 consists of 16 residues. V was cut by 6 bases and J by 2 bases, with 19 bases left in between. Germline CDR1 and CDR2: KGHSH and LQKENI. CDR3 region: CASSEQGSVINTEAFF. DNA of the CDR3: TGTGCCAGCTCGGAACAGGGCTCGGTTATTAACACTGAAGCTTTCTTT.

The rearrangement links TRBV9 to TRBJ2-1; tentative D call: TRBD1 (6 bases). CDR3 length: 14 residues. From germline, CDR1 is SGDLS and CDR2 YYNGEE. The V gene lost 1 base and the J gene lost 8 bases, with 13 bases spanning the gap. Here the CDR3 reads CASSVNLAGDEQFF. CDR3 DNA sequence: TGTGCCAGCAGCGTAAATCTAGCAGGGGATGAGCAGTTCTTC.

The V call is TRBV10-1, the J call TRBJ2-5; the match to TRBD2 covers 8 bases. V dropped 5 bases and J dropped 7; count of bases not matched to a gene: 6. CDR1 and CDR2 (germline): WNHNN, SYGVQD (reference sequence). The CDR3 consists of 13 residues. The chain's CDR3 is CASSRGLAGTQYF. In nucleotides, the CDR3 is TGCGCCAGCAGTCGCGGACTAGCCGGGACCCAGTACTTC.

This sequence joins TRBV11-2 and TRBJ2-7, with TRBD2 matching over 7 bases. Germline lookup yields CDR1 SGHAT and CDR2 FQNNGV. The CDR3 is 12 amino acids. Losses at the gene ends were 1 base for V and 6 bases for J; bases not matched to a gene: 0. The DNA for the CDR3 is TGTGCCAGCAGCTTAGGGACTAGCGAGCAGTACTTC. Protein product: CASSLGTSEQYF. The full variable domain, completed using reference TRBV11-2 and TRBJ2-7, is EAGVAQSPRYKIIEKRQSVAFWCNPISGHATLYWYQQILGQGPKLLIQFQNNGVVDDSQLPKDRFSAERLKGVDSTLKIQPAKLEDSAVYLCASSLGTSEQYFGPGTRLTVT.

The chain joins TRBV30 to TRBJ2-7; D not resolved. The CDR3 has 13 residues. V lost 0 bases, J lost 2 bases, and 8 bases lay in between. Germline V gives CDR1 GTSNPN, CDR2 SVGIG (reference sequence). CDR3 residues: CAWSVLAAYEQYF. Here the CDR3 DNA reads TGTGCCTGGAGTGTACTGGCGGCCTACGAGCAGTACTTC.

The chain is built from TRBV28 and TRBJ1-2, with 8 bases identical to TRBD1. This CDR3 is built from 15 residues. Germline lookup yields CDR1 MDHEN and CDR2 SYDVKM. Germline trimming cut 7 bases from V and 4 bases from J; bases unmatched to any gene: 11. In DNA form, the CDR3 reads TGTGCCAGCAAACTCGGACAGGGCCTATTCTATGGCTACACCTTC. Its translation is CASKLGQGLFYGYTF.

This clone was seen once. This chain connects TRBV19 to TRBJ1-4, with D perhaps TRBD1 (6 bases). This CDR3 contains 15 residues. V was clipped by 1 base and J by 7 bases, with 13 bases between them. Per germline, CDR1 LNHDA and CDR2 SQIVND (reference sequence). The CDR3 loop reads CASSIVSGEGEKLFF. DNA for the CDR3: TGTGCCAGTAGTATAGTATCAGGGGAGGGTGAAAAACTGTTTTTT.

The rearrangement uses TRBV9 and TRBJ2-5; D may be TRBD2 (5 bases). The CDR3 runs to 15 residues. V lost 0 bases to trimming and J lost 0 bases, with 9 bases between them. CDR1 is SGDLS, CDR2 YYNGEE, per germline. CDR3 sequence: CASSVGGINQETQYF. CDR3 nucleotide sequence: TGTGCCAGCAGCGTAGGAGGGATTAACCAAGAGACCCAGTACTTC. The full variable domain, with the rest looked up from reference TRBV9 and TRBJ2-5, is DSGVTQTPKHLITATGQRVTLRCSPRSGDLSVYWYQQSLDQGLQFLIQYYNGEERAKGNILERFSAQQFPDLHSELNLSSLELGDSALYFCASSVGGINQETQYFGPGTRLLVL.

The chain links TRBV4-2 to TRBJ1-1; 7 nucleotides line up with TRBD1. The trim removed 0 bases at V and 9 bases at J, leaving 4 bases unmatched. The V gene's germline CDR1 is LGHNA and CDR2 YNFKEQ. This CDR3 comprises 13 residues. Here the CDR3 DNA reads TGTGCCAGCAGCCAAGATCGGAGGGGGCAAGCTTTCTTT. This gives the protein CASSQDRRGQAFF.

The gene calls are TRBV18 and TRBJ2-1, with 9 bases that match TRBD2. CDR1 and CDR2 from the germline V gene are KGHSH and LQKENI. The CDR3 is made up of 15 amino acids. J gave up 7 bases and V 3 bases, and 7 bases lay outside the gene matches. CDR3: CASSPGGLARNEQFF. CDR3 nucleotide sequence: TGTGCCAGCTCACCCGGGGGACTAGCACGGAATGAGCAGTTCTTC.

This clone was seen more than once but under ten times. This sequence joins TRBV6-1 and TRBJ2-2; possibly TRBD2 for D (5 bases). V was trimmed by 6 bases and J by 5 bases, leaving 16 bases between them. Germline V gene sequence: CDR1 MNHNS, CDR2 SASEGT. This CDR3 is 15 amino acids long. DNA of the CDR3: TGTGCCAGCAGCTCCCCGAGGGCGGCGACCGGGGAGCTGTTTTTT. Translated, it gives CASSSPRAATGELFF.

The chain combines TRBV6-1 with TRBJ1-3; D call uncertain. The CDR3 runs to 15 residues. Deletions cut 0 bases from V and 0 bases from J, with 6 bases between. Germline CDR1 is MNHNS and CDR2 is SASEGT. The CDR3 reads CASSEAYYSGNTIYF. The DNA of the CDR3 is TGTGCCAGCAGTGAAGCCTACTACTCTGGAAACACCATATATTTT.

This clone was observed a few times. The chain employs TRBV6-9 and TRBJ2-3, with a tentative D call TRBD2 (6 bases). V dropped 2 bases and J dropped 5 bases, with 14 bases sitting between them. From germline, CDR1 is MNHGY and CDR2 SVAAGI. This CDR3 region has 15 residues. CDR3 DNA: TGTGCCAGCAGTTATGACCTCTACGGGGGAGATACGCAGTATTTT. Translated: CASSYDLYGGDTQYF.

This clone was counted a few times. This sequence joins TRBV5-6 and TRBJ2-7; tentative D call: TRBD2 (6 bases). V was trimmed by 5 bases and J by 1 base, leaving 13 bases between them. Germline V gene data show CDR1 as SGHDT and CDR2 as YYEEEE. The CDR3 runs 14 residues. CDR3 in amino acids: CASSEGGASYEQYF. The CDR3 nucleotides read TGTGCCAGCAGTGAGGGAGGAGCATCCTACGAGCAGTACTTC.

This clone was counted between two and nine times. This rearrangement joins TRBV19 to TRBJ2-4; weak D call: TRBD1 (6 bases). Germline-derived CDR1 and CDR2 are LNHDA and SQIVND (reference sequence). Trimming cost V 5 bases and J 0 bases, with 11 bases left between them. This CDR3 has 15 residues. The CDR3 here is CASSSHRVAKNIQYF. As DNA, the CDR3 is TGTGCCAGTAGTTCACACAGGGTAGCCAAAAACATTCAGTACTTC.

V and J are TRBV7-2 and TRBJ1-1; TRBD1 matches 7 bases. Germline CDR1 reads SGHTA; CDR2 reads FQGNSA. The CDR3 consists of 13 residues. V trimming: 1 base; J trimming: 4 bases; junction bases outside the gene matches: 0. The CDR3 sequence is CASSLGQGTEAFF. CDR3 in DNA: TGTGCCAGCAGCTTAGGACAGGGCACTGAAGCTTTCTTT.